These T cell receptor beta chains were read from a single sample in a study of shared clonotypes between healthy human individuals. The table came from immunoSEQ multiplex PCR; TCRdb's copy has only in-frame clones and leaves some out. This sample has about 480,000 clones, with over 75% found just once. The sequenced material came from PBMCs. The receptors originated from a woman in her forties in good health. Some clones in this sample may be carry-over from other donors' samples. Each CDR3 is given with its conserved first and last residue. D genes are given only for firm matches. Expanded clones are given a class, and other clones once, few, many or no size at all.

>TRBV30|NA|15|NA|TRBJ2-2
CAWSSLGLDTGELFF
TGTGCCTGGAGCTCTTTGGGTTTGGACACCGGGGAGCTGTTTTTT
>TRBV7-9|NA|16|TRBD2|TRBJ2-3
CASSLVSGRFTDTQYF
TGTGCCAGCAGCTTAGTTAGCGGGAGGTTCACAGATACGCAGTATTTT
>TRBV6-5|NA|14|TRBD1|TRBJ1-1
CASRAPQGSTEAFF
TGTGCCAGCAGGGCCCCACAGGGGAGCACTGAAGCTTTCTTT
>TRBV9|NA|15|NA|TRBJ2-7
CASSVAGSLGNEQYF
TGTGCCAGCAGCGTAGCCGGGTCGTTGGGCAACGAGCAGTACTTC
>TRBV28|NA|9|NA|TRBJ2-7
CASGYEQYF
TGTGCCAGCGGATACGAGCAGTACTTC
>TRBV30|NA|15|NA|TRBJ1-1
CAWRSLGGLNTEAFF
TGTGCCTGGAGATCCCTGGGGGGTTTGAACACTGAAGCTTTCTTT
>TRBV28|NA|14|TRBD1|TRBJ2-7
CASSVPGQIYEQYF
TGTGCCAGCAGTGTTCCGGGACAGATTTACGAGCAGTACTTC
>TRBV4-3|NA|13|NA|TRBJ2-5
CASSQEWGETQYF
TGCGCCAGCAGCCAAGAATGGGGGGAGACCCAGTACTTC
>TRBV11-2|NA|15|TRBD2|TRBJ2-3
CASSPLAVRTDTQYF
TGTGCCAGCAGCCCTCTAGCGGTGAGGACAGATACGCAGTATTTT
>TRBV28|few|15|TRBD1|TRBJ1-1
CASSPLTGGNTEAFF
TGTGCCAGCAGCCCGCTGACAGGGGGCAACACTGAAGCTTTCTTT
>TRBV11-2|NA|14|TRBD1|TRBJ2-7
CASSLGTGISEQYF
TGTGCCAGCAGCTTGGGGACAGGGATCTCCGAGCAGTACTTC
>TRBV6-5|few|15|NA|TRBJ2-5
CASSRTGEKGETQYF
TGTGCCAGCAGTCGAACGGGGGAGAAAGGAGAGACCCAGTACTTC
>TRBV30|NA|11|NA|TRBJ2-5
CAWGMEETQYF
TGTGCCTGGGGGATGGAAGAGACCCAGTACTTC
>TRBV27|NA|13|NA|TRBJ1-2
CASSLSAVYGYTF
TGTGCCAGCAGTTTAAGTGCAGTCTATGGCTACACCTTC
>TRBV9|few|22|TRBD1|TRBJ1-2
CASSGPRWTGGTPEQANYGYTF
TGTGCCAGCAGCGGTCCACGCTGGACAGGGGGCACCCCGGAACAAGCTAACTATGGCTACACCTTC
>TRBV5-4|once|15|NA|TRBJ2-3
CASSAAGASTDTQYF
TGTGCCAGCAGCGCCGCAGGGGCTAGCACAGATACGCAGTATTTT
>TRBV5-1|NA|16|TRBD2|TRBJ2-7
CASSSAPGLAGFEQYF
TGCGCCAGCAGCTCGGCACCGGGACTAGCGGGGTTCGAGCAGTACTTC
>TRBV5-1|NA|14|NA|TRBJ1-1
CASSWDRGNTEAFF
TGCGCCAGCAGCTGGGATCGGGGGAACACTGAAGCTTTCTTT
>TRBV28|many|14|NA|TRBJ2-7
CASNIGGTAYEQYF
TGTGCCAGCAATATCGGCGGGACTGCCTACGAGCAGTACTTC
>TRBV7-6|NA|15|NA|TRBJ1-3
CASSWRRGSGNTIYF
TGTGCCAGCAGCTGGAGAAGGGGCTCTGGAAACACCATATATTTT
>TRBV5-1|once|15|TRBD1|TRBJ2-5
CASSLGGTGKETQYF
TGCGCCAGCAGCTTGGGCGGGACAGGGAAAGAGACCCAGTACTTC
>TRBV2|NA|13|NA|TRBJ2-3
CASSVGWSDTQYF
TGTGCCAGCAGTGTAGGGTGGTCAGATACGCAGTATTTT
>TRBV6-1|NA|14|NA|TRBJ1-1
CASSSRIGRAEAFF
TGTGCCAGCAGTTCTAGGATCGGGAGGGCTGAAGCTTTCTTT
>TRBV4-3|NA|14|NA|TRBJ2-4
CASSQEGLMDIQYF
TGCGCCAGCAGCCAAGAAGGGTTGATGGACATTCAGTACTTC
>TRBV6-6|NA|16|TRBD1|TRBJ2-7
CASSYTGTGSSYEQYF
TGTGCCAGCAGTTACACCGGGACAGGGAGCTCCTACGAGCAGTACTTC
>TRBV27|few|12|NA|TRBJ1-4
CASSFLGEKLFF
TGTGCCAGCAGTTTCTTGGGTGAAAAACTGTTTTTT
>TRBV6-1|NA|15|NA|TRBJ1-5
CASSEPGPSNQPQHF
TGTGCCAGCAGTGAACCGGGACCTAGCAATCAGCCCCAGCATTTT
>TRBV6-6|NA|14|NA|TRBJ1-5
CASSDKNSNQPQHF
TGTGCCAGCAGCGACAAAAATAGCAATCAGCCCCAGCATTTT
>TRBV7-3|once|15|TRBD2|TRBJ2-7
CASSLGLAGSEKQYF
TGTGCCAGCAGCTTGGGACTAGCGGGGTCTGAAAAGCAGTACTTC
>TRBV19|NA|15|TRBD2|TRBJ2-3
CASSSSGRETDTQYF
TGTGCCAGTAGTTCTAGCGGGAGGGAAACAGATACGCAGTATTTT
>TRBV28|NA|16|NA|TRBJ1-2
CASSLYSLIPNYGYTF
TGTGCCAGCAGTTTATACAGCCTAATCCCTAACTATGGCTACACCTTC
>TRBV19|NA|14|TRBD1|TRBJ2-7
CASSTTGQVGEQYF
TGTGCCAGTAGTACGACAGGACAGGTGGGCGAGCAGTACTTC